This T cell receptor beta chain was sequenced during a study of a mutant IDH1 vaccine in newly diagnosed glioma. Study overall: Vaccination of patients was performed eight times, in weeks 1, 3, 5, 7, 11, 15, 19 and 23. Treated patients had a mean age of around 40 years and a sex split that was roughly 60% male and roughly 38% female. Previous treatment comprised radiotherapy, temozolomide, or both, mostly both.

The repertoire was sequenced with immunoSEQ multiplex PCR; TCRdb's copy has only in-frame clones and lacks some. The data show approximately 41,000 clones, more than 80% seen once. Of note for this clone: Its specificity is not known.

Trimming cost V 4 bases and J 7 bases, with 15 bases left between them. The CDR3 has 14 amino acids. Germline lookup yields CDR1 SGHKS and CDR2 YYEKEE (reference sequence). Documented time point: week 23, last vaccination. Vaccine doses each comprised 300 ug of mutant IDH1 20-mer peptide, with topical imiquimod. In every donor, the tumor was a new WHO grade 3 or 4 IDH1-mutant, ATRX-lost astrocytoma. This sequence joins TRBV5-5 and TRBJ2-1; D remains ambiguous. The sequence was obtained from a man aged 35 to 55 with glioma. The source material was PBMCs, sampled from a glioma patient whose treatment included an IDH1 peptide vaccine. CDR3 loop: CASSIRAARNEQFF. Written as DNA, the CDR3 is TGTGCCAGCAGCATTCGGGCCGCGAGGAATGAGCAGTTCTTC.